The clone carrying this TCR beta chain appeared a single time. The record originates from a study of Graves' ophthalmopathy and Graves' hyperthyroidism. As the template, RNA transcripts were used to amplify TCR beta CDR3 regions. A first-round RT-PCR used HTBI primers, followed by a second-round multiplex PCR. TCRdb fed the multiplex PCR reads into MiXCR, producing one record per CDR3 protein. The data contain hundreds of thousands of distinct CDR3 sequences, 20% to 25% of them singletons. V shed 0 bases, J shed 6 bases, and the junction held 10 bases outside the gene matches. The CDR3 is made up of 16 amino acids.

The chain couples TRBV12-3 or TRBV12-4 to TRBJ2-5, with 7 bases fitting TRBD2. The specimen sequenced was peripheral blood. This clonotype was obtained from a woman under 30 with stable Graves' hyperthyroidism. CDR3 DNA sequence: TGTGCCAGCAGTTTAGCGAGGGGAGGGCAGCCGAAGACCCAGTACTTC. Translation gives CASSLARGGQPKTQYF.